Below, 12 T cell receptor beta chains from the same sample are listed, as sequenced in a study of shared clonotypes between healthy human individuals. The data were produced by immunoSEQ multiplex PCR, yet TCRdb's version contains in-frame clones alone and is incomplete. The repertoire includes some 1.1 million clones, approximately 80% of them detected once, and 0.89% sits in the top ten. The specimen sequenced was memory CD4+ T cells from PBMCs. As for subset: CD45RA-negative fraction. The receptors come from a young man in good health. Some clones in this sample may be carry-over from other donors' samples.

V gene TRBV11-3 combines with J gene TRBJ2-7; no clear D gene. CDR1 and CDR2 (germline): SGHNT, YENEEA. V lost 3 bases and J 0 bases, leaving 9 bases between the germline ends. This CDR3 spans 14 amino acids. CDR3 sequence: CASSFSRSSYEQYF. The CDR3 DNA follows: TGTGCCAGCAGCTTCTCAAGGAGCTCCTACGAGCAGTACTTC.

The V gene is TRBV7-2, the J gene TRBJ2-1; D is unresolved. Looked up from germline, CDR1 is SGHTA and CDR2 is FQGNSA. The V end was cut by 5 bases, the J end by 1 base, with 12 bases between. This CDR3 has 15 residues. DNA of the CDR3: TGTGCCAGCAGCCCTCAGCAAGGATCCTACAATGAGCAGTTCTTC. This encodes CASSPQQGSYNEQFF.

This chain joins TRBV5-1 and TRBJ1-2; D is unresolved. Trimming took off 3 bases at V and 4 bases at J, with 13 bases between the two ends. CDR3 size: 14 residues. Per the germline V gene, CDR1 is SGHRS and CDR2 is YFSETQ. CDR3 region: CASSSSTGGYGYTF. The CDR3 DNA reads as TGCGCCAGCAGCTCCTCGACGGGTGGCTATGGCTACACCTTC. Variable domain in full (rest from reference TRBV5-1 and TRBJ1-2): KAGVTQTPRYLIKTRGQQVTLSCSPISGHRSVSWYQQTPGQGLQFLFEYFSETQRNKGNFPGRFSGRQFSNSRSEMNVSTLELGDSALYLCASSSSTGGYGYTFGSGTRLTVV.

This clone was counted only a few times. This chain links TRBV5-1 with TRBJ2-1; weak D call: TRBD1 (6 bases). Deletions cut 4 bases from V and 3 bases from J, with 8 bases between. Germline assignment: CDR1 SGHRS and CDR2 YFSETQ. There are 13 residues in the CDR3. CDR3: CASSIQGYNEQFF. CDR3 sequence (DNA): TGCGCCAGCAGCATACAGGGCTACAATGAGCAGTTCTTC.

The J gene is TRBJ2-7, the V gene TRBV27, with 7 bases fitting TRBD1. The CDR3 runs to 14 residues. The V segment lost 6 bases and the J segment 2 bases; nucleotides outside the gene matches: 7. Per germline, CDR1 MNHEY and CDR2 SMNVEV (reference sequence). The CDR3 DNA sequence: TGTGCCAGCAGCATAAGACAGGGCGCCTACGAGCAGTACTTC. Translated: CASSIRQGAYEQYF.

CDR3 sequence: CAISESSPPNEQFF. CDR3 bases: TGTGCCATCAGTGAGTCCTCCCCCCCCAATGAGCAGTTCTTC. V usage is TRBV10-3 and J usage is TRBJ2-1, with unresolved D. This CDR3 is 14 amino acids long. CDR1 is ENHRY and CDR2 is SYGVKD in the germline V gene. Trimming cost V 0 bases and J 6 bases, with 9 bases left between them.

The chain combines TRBV5-1 with TRBJ2-3; D remains ambiguous. There are 12 residues in the CDR3. Per germline, CDR1 SGHRS and CDR2 YFSETQ. V lost 5 bases to trimming and J lost 3 bases, with 7 bases between them. CDR3 DNA: TGCGCCAGCAGTCAGAGAACAGATACGCAGTATTTT. As protein: CASSQRTDTQYF. The variable domain in full, completed from reference TRBV5-1 and TRBJ2-3, reads KAGVTQTPRYLIKTRGQQVTLSCSPISGHRSVSWYQQTPGQGLQFLFEYFSETQRNKGNFPGRFSGRQFSNSRSEMNVSTLELGDSALYLCASSQRTDTQYFGPGTRLTVL.

This chain connects TRBV5-8 to TRBJ2-3; 7 positions agree with TRBD2. The CDR3 contains 16 residues. Trimming took 3 bases from V and 2 from J; bases not matched to a gene: 9. CDR1 and CDR2 (germline): SGHTS, YDEGEE. CDR3 in amino acids: CASSSDSSGATDTQYF. The CDR3 bases are TGTGCCAGCAGCTCCGACTCTAGCGGAGCCACAGATACGCAGTATTTT.

The chain carries TRBV4-3 and TRBJ2-7; 9 nucleotides line up with TRBD2. Germline assignment: CDR1 LGHNA and CDR2 YSLEER. The CDR3 length is 18 residues. The V gene end was trimmed by 0 bases and the J gene end by 0 bases; junction bases not matched to a gene: 9. The CDR3 nucleotides are TGCGCCAGCAGCCAAGACTACCTAGCGGGGTCGATCTCCTACGAGCAGTACTTC. Translation: CASSQDYLAGSISYEQYF.

In this sample, this clone turned up a few times. This may be a read error: a much more frequent sequence differs by one nucleotide. The chain links TRBV5-1 to TRBJ1-1; TRBD1 is a possible D gene (5 bases). CDR3 length: 14 amino acids. Germline assignment: CDR1 SGHRS and CDR2 YFSETQ. V was pared by 0 bases and J by 3 bases, with 9 bases between. This CDR3 reads CASSLDRMDTEAFF. CDR3 DNA sequence: TGCGCCAGCAGCTTGGACAGGATGGACACTGAAGCTTTCTTT.

For this clone: The sample contains more than one DNA sequence encoding this CDR3. CDR3 in amino acids: CASSVSPVSYEQYF. The CDR3 coding sequence is TGTGCCAGCAGCGTATCCCCGGTCTCCTACGAGCAGTACTTC. The chain is built from TRBV9 and TRBJ2-7; D ambiguous. Trimming pared 1 base from V and 0 bases from J, leaving 8 bases between. The CDR3 is 14 amino acids. CDR1 and CDR2 from the germline V gene are SGDLS and YYNGEE.

This clone has just one count. This chain joins TRBV7-3 and TRBJ1-1, with D unresolved. The length of the CDR3 is 13 residues. Looked up from germline, CDR1 is SGHTA and CDR2 is FQGTGA. Trimming removed 4 bases from V and 3 bases from J, with 9 bases in between. Here the CDR3 reads CASSSLVDTEAFF. The CDR3 nucleotides read TGTGCCAGCAGCTCCTTGGTAGACACTGAAGCTTTCTTT.